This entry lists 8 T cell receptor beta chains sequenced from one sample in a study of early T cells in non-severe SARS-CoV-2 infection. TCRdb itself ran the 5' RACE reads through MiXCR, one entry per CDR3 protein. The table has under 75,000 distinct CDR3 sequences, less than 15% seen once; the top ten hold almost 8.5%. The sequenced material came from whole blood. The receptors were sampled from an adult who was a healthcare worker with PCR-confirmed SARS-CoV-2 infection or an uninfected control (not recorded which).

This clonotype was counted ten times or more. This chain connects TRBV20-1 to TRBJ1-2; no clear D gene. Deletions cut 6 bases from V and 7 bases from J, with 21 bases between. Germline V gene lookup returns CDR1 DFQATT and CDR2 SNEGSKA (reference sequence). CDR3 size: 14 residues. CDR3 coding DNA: TGCAGTGCCAAGAAGCCAGCGATGTCTTCTGGCTACACCTTC. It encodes CSAKKPAMSSGYTF.

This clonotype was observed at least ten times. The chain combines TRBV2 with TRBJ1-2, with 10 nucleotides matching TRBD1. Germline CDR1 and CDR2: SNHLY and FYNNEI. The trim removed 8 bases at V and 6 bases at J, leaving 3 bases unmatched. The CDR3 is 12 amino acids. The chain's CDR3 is CASLDRGDGYTF. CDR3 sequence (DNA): TGTGCCAGCTTGGACAGGGGGGATGGCTACACCTTC.

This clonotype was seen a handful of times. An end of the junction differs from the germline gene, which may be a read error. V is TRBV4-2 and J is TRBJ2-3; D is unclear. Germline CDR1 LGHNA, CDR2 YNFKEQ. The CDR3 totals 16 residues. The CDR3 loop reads CASSQDIGSGTDTQYF. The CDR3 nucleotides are TGCGCCAGCAGCCAGGATATAGGCAGTGGCACAGATACGCAGTATTTT.

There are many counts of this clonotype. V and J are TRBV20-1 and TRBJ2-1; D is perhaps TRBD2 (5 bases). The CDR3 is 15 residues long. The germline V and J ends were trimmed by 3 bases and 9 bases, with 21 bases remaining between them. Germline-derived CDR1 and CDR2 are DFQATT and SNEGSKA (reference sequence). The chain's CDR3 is CSARDLTAGFSEQFF. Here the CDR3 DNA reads TGCAGTGCTAGGGACTTGACCGCAGGTTTTTCTGAGCAGTTCTTC.

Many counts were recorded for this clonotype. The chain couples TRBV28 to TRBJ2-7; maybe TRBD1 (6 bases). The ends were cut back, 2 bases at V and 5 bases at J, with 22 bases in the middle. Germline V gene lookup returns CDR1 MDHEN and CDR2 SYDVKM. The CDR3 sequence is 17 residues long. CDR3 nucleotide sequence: TGTGCCAGCAGTTTAAGAGTGGGGCCAGGGGTTGGGAACGAGCAGTACTTC. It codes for CASSLRVGPGVGNEQYF.

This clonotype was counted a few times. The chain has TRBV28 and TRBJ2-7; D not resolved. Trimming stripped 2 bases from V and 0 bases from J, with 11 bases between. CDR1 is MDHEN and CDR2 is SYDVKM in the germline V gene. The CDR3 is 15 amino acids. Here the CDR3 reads CASSLQSSRSYEQYF. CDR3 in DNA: TGTGCCAGCAGTTTACAGTCTAGTCGCTCCTACGAGCAGTACTTC.

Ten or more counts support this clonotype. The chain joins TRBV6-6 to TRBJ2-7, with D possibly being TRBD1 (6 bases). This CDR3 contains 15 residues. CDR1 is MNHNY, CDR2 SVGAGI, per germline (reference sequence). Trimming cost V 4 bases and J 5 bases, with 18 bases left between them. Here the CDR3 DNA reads TGTGCCAGCAGTTGGTCGGCACAGGGTAGCGACGAGCAGTACTTC. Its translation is CASSWSAQGSDEQYF.

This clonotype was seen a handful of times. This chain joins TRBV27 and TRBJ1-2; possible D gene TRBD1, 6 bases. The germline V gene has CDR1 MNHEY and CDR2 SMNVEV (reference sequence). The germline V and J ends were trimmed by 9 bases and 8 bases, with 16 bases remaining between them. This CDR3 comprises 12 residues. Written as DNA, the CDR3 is TGTGCCAGTAAGGCGGGGGGCCGCGGCTACACCTTC. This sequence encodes CASKAGGRGYTF.